Presented here are 9 T cell receptor beta chains from one specimen sequenced in a study of T-cell memory formation after mild COVID-19 (dated by TCRdb to 2020 to 2023). Library preparation used 5' RACE. Sequencing took place on an Illumina NovaSeq 6000. The public reads were reprocessed in TCRdb via fastp at Q25 and MiXCR, keeping in-frame beta chains. Under each unique CDR3 protein, matching rows form one entry showing the most common genes and DNA. Within this sample are about 150,000 distinct CDR3 sequences, with around 27% of them counted one time only. Together, the top ten hold around 24% of the sample. The sequenced sample consisted of PBMCs or a T cell subset sorted from them (not recorded which). Source of these receptors: an adult woman who had mild COVID-19 (a few samples of this study predate the infection). The sample titles of this study are shuffled in the database, so cell type and time point are left out; the donor was told from shared clones.

There are many counts of this clonotype. The genes are TRBV29-1 and TRBJ1-1; weak D call: TRBD1 (5 bases). The V end lost 6 bases, the J end lost 0 bases, and 17 bases lay between the germline ends. The CDR3 runs 15 residues. The V gene's germline CDR1 is SQVTM and CDR2 ANQGSEA. The CDR3 sequence is CSVTGTANMNTEAFF. CDR3 bases: TGCAGCGTCACCGGGACCGCGAACATGAACACTGAAGCTTTCTTT.

This clonotype was seen a handful of times. The chain combines TRBV12-3 or TRBV12-4 with TRBJ2-6; unclear D gene. V was clipped by 7 bases and J by 4 bases, with 5 bases between them. The CDR3 runs 12 residues. CDR3 amino acids: CASTSGANVLTF. For the CDR3, the DNA is TGTGCCAGCACTTCCGGGGCCAACGTCCTGACTTTC.

The CDR3 sequence: CASSYAGKGTGELFF. CDR3 coding DNA: TGTGCCAGCAGTTACGCGGGAAAGGGCACCGGGGAGCTGTTTTTT. The chain carries TRBV6-5 and TRBJ2-2; D might be TRBD2 (6 bases). The germline CDR1 and CDR2 sequences are MNHEY and SVGAGI. The CDR3 covers 15 residues. The V gene lost 2 bases and the J gene lost 4 bases, with 11 bases spanning the gap.

This rearrangement joins TRBV10-3 to TRBJ2-7; weak D call: TRBD2 (5 bases). V lost 4 bases to trimming and J lost 2 bases, with 27 bases between them. Germline CDR1 is ENHRY and CDR2 is SYGVKD. The length of the CDR3 is 19 residues. The CDR3, as DNA: TGTGCCATCAGTGGCCCATTACAGCCCGACTCTCCGACTACCTACGAGCAGTACTTC. Residues: CAISGPLQPDSPTTYEQYF.

This clonotype is termed medium-sized (0.01 to 0.1%). This rearrangement joins TRBV3-1 to TRBJ2-7, with D hard to call. The length of the CDR3 is 12 residues. The germline V gene encodes CDR1 LGHDT and CDR2 YNNKEL (reference sequence). V was pared by 4 bases and J by 4 bases, with 8 bases between. The CDR3 sequence: CASSRTRYEQYF. The DNA of the CDR3 is TGTGCCAGCAGCCGGACCCGATACGAGCAGTACTTC.

This clonotype came up a few times. The rearrangement joins TRBV12-3 or TRBV12-4 to TRBJ2-1; D gene unclear. CDR3 size: 12 residues. Trimming removed 2 bases from V and 5 bases from J, with 4 bases in between. CDR3 loop: CASSLYNNEQFF. CDR3 DNA sequence: TGTGCCAGCAGTTTATACAACAATGAGCAGTTCTTC.

In this sample, this clonotype turned up a few times. The chain recombines TRBV12-3 or TRBV12-4 with TRBJ2-7; D is undetermined. Deletions cut 5 bases from V and 2 bases from J, with 7 bases between. This CDR3 contains 12 residues. CDR3: CASSLQPYEQYF. CDR3 nucleotide sequence: TGTGCCAGCAGTCTTCAACCCTACGAGCAGTACTTC.

This clonotype turned up a few times. The chain combines TRBV4-1 with TRBJ2-5; 7 nucleotides match TRBD1. Germline CDR1 MGHRA, CDR2 YSYEKL. This CDR3 comprises 14 residues. The J segment lost 5 bases and the V segment lost 5 bases, leaving 8 bases of the junction unmatched. The CDR3 nucleotides read TGCGCCAGCAGCTTCGGGACAGCACTCGAGACCCAGTACTTC. Translation gives CASSFGTALETQYF.

The sample holds a few counts of this clonotype. This rearrangement joins TRBV4-2 to TRBJ2-7; D possibly corresponds to TRBD2 (5 bases). The V end was cut by 0 bases, the J end by 3 bases, with 12 bases between. Germline assignment: CDR1 LGHNA and CDR2 YNFKEQ. The CDR3 spans 15 residues. CDR3 DNA sequence: TGTGCCAGCAGCCAAGACGGAGGTAGCGTCTACGAGCAGTACTTC. Encoded protein: CASSQDGGSVYEQYF.